This passage covers 13 T cell receptor beta chains from one sample sequenced in a study of T cell repertoires in cytomegalovirus infection. No antigen is known for these receptors. TCRdb reprocessed the reads with MiXCR, giving one entry per CDR3 protein. The table has over 250,000 distinct CDR3 sequences, around 20% seen once. This material consisted of cultured PBMCs, taken from culture after CMV antigen stimulation. The source is a human donor in good health (CMV status not recorded). Some clones in this sample may be carry-over from other donors' samples.

The chain joins TRBV19 to TRBJ2-7; 11 bases fit TRBD2. The V gene's germline CDR1 is LNHDA and CDR2 SQIVND (reference sequence). V dropped 6 bases and J dropped 6; count of bases not matched to a gene: 7. The CDR3 totals 14 residues. In DNA, the CDR3 is TGTGCCAGTAGGTTAGCGGGAGGGCCCGGCGAGCAGTACTTC. Its translation: CASRLAGGPGEQYF.

This clonotype appeared many times. The chain has TRBV7-2 and TRBJ2-7; D is unclear. V was pared by 5 bases and J by 2 bases, with 7 bases between. Germline loops: CDR1 SGHTA, CDR2 FQGNSA. The CDR3 totals 12 residues. The CDR3 is CASSMLTYEQYF. CDR3 DNA sequence: TGTGCCAGCAGCATGTTAACCTACGAGCAGTACTTC.

At least ten counts were recorded for this clonotype. The chain has TRBV12-3 or TRBV12-4 and TRBJ2-3, with 7 nucleotides matching TRBD2. The length of the CDR3 is 14 residues. The trim removed 2 bases at V and 3 bases at J, leaving 2 bases unmatched. This chain's CDR3 is CASSLSRETDTQYF. CDR3 DNA sequence: TGTGCCAGCAGTTTATCGCGGGAGACAGATACGCAGTATTTT.

The sample holds a few counts of this clonotype. The rearrangement joins TRBV6-2 or TRBV6-3 to TRBJ2-3, with TRBD1 matching over 7 bases. Germline assignment: CDR1 MNHEY and CDR2 SVGEGT. This CDR3 has 14 residues. With V trimmed by 5 bases and J by 6 bases, 8 bases remained unmatched. The CDR3 nucleotides read TGTGCCAGCAGTAGACAGGGAAGGTTGGATACGCAGTATTTT. It is translated as CASSRQGRLDTQYF.

This clonotype was seen ten or more times. V is TRBV7-2 and J is TRBJ1-1; perhaps TRBD1 as D (6 bases). V was shortened by 6 bases and J by 0 bases, with 11 bases between the two germline ends. CDR3 length equals 14 residues. From germline, CDR1 is SGHTA and CDR2 FQGNSA. The CDR3 coding sequence is TGTGCCAGCAGAAGAGGGGGGATGAACACTGAAGCTTTCTTT. Protein product: CASRRGGMNTEAFF.

This clonotype occurred a few times. The chain combines TRBV5-1 with TRBJ1-6; D perhaps matches TRBD1 (6 bases). The CDR3 runs to 14 residues. The germline V and J ends were trimmed by 4 bases and 8 bases, with 13 bases remaining between them. Germline CDR1 is SGHRS and CDR2 is YFSETQ. In DNA form, the CDR3 reads TGCGCCAGCAGCGCCCGGGACACGGATTCACCCCTCCACTTT. It translates to CASSARDTDSPLHF. Full variable domain (rest looked up from reference TRBV5-1 and TRBJ1-6): KAGVTQTPRYLIKTRGQQVTLSCSPISGHRSVSWYQQTPGQGLQFLFEYFSETQRNKGNFPGRFSGRQFSNSRSEMNVSTLELGDSALYLCASSARDTDSPLHFGNGTRLTVT.

The V and J genes are TRBV12-3 or TRBV12-4 and TRBJ1-1, with no clear D. Trimming stripped 8 bases from V and 5 bases from J, with 18 bases between. This CDR3 region has 14 residues. Written as DNA, the CDR3 is TGTGCCAGCGGCCCAAACCTGGGGTTAACTGAAGCTTTCTTT. Its protein product is CASGPNLGLTEAFF.

The chain has TRBV29-1 and TRBJ1-3; D ambiguous. Trimming shortened V by 7 bases and J by 5 bases, and 9 bases separated the two germline ends. In germline, CDR1 is SQVTM, CDR2 ANQGSEA. CDR3 length: 11 residues. CDR3 protein: CSAHDRNTIYF. The CDR3 coding sequence is TGCAGCGCCCACGACAGAAACACCATATATTTT.

This clonotype was detected a few times. CDR3 bases: TGCAGTGCTAGAGGATTCCTTAGCGGGATAACCTACAATGAGCAGTTCTTC. Translation gives CSARGFLSGITYNEQFF. V gene TRBV20-1 combines with J gene TRBJ2-1, with 8 bases aligning to TRBD2. The V gene end was trimmed by 1 base and the J gene end by 2 bases; junction bases not matched to a gene: 10. CDR1 and CDR2 (germline): DFQATT, SNEGSKA (reference sequence). CDR3 length equals 17 residues.

The chain recombines TRBV28 with TRBJ2-7; TRBD2 might be the D (6 bases). V was pared by 5 bases and J by 5 bases, with 10 bases between. This CDR3 is 12 amino acids long. The germline CDR1 and CDR2 sequences are MDHEN and SYDVKM. The CDR3 loop is CASSPGLNEQYF. DNA of the CDR3: TGTGCCAGCAGTCCAGGACTAAACGAGCAGTACTTC.

This clonotype occurred many times. This chain joins TRBV28 and TRBJ2-7; D is uncertain. Per germline, CDR1 MDHEN and CDR2 SYDVKM. The CDR3 has 9 amino acids. In DNA, the CDR3 is TGTGCTGCCGGGCGAGGGCAGTACTTC. Translating gives CAAGRGQYF. The variable domain in full, completed from reference TRBV28 and TRBJ2-7, reads DVKVTQSSRYLVKRTGEKVFLECVQDMDHENMFWYRQDPGLGLRLIYFSYDVKMKEKGDIPEGYSVSREKKERFSLILESASTNQTSMYLCAAGRGQYFGPGTRLTVT.

The table lists this clonotype with a few counts. This chain links TRBV23-1 with TRBJ2-7, with 9 bases aligning to TRBD2. TRBV23-1 is filed as an ORF, its function uncertain. Trimming cost V 7 bases and J 4 bases; bases outside gene matches: 20. CDR3 length equals 18 residues. In nucleotides, the CDR3 is TGCGCCAGCATCCAAAACGCATTAATAGCTAGCGGGATTTACGAGCAGTACGTC. This sequence encodes CASIQNALIASGIYEQYV.

This clonotype was observed a few times. The rearrangement uses TRBV7-9 and TRBJ2-5; D is perhaps TRBD1 (6 bases). This CDR3 contains 15 residues. V was cut by 6 bases and J by 4 bases, with 18 bases left in between. Germline V lookup: CDR1 SEHNR, CDR2 FQNEAQ (reference sequence). In nucleotides, the CDR3 is TGTGCCAGCAGGCCCCGGGACAAGGGATTAGAGACCCAGTACTTC. Translation gives CASRPRDKGLETQYF.